Below, 10 T cell receptor beta chains from the same sample are listed, as sequenced in a study of blood T cell repertoires in COVID-19. Using immunoSEQ multiplex PCR, the repertoire was profiled, and TCRdb retains in-frame clones only, with some absent. The table has just over 300,000 clones, about 85% seen once. Sequenced input: peripheral blood. The receptor set was obtained from a man younger than 35 with active or convalescent COVID-19.

V is TRBV5-4 and J is TRBJ2-7, with 8 bases that match TRBD2. V was clipped by 4 bases and J by 5 bases; unmatched bases: 8. The CDR3 covers 14 residues. Germline CDR1 is SGHNT and CDR2 is YYREEE (reference sequence). The CDR3 protein is CASSGPGLVHEQYF. The CDR3 coding sequence is TGTGCCAGCAGCGGACCGGGACTAGTACACGAGCAGTACTTC. Complete variable domain (other parts from reference TRBV5-4 and TRBJ2-7): ETGVTQSPTHLIKTRGQQVTLRCSSQSGHNTVSWYQQALGQGPQFIFQYYREEENGRGNFPPRFSGLQFPNYSSELNVNALELDDSALYLCASSGPGLVHEQYFGPGTRLTVT.

The J gene is TRBJ2-5, the V gene TRBV7-9; 8 bases line up with TRBD2. This CDR3 spans 14 amino acids. CDR1 is SEHNR, CDR2 FQNEAQ, per germline (reference sequence). The J segment lost 5 bases and the V segment lost 4 bases, leaving 6 bases of the junction unmatched. In nucleotides, the CDR3 is TGTGCCAGCAGCTCCGGGACTAGGAGTGAGACCCAGTACTTC. Residues: CASSSGTRSETQYF.

This clone has a handful of counts. The CDR3 sequence is CASSELEGAPRTDTQYF. The CDR3 DNA follows: TGTGCCAGCAGTGAATTGGAGGGGGCCCCTCGCACAGATACGCAGTATTTT. This chain connects TRBV25-1 to TRBJ2-3, with a tentative D call TRBD1 (7 bases). Trimming stripped 1 base from V and 1 base from J, with 15 bases between. Germline CDR1 MGHDK, CDR2 SYGVNS. CDR3 length: 17 amino acids. The full variable domain, in which reference TRBV25-1 and TRBJ2-3 provide the parts outside the CDR3, is EADIYQTPRYLVIGTGKKITLECSQTMGHDKMYWYQQDPGMELHLIHYSYGVNSTEKGDLSSESTVSRIRTEHFPLTLESARPSHTSQYLCASSELEGAPRTDTQYFGPGTRLTVL.

This chain joins TRBV7-9 and TRBJ2-1; D is uncertain. Trimming took off 5 bases at V and 8 bases at J, with 10 bases between the two ends. This CDR3 has 12 residues. CDR1 and CDR2 (germline): SEHNR, FQNEAQ (reference sequence). CDR3 in amino acids: CASSGTGDEQFF. CDR3 nucleotides: TGTGCCAGCAGCGGAACCGGAGATGAGCAGTTCTTC.

V and J are TRBV18 and TRBJ2-5, with 12 bases aligning to TRBD2. The V gene's germline CDR1 is KGHSH and CDR2 LQKENI. V was clipped by 3 bases and J by 4 bases; unmatched bases: 6. The CDR3 is 16 amino acids. The DNA of the CDR3 is TGTGCCAGCTCACCGGGACTAGCGGGCCCGGGAGAGACCCAGTACTTC. Its translation is CASSPGLAGPGETQYF.

CDR3 DNA: TGTGCCAGCAGATCAGGGGTTATGAACACTGAAGCTTTCTTT. The encoded protein is CASRSGVMNTEAFF. The chain joins TRBV3-1 (or the pseudogene TRBV3-2) to TRBJ1-1; a weak D match, TRBD1 (6 bases). The ends were cut back, 6 bases at V and 0 bases at J, with 11 bases in the middle. CDR1 and CDR2 (germline): LGHDT, YNNKEL (reference sequence). The CDR3 loop spans 14 amino acids.

This rearrangement joins TRBV7-2 to TRBJ2-3; 7 bases fit TRBD2. CDR1 SGHTA and CDR2 FQGNSA come from the germline V gene. V lost 5 bases, J lost 4 bases, and 9 bases stayed unmatched. This CDR3 contains 15 residues. The CDR3 sequence: CASSPRTSGADTQYF. CDR3 nucleotide sequence: TGTGCCAGCAGCCCGCGGACTAGTGGGGCAGATACGCAGTATTTT.

V is TRBV27 and J is TRBJ2-5; maybe TRBD1 (6 bases). The CDR3 covers 13 residues. Germline V gene data show CDR1 as MNHEY and CDR2 as SMNVEV (reference sequence). Trimming removed 2 bases from V and 4 bases from J, with 8 bases in between. CDR3 nucleotide sequence: TGTGCCAGCAGTTTAAACAGGGTAGAGACCCAGTACTTC. Translating gives CASSLNRVETQYF.

This clone was recorded once. The chain joins TRBV29-1 to TRBJ2-5; 9 positions match TRBD1. With 6 bases clipped from V and 4 bases from J, the junction kept 3 bases outside the gene matches. This CDR3 region has 12 residues. Germline CDR1 SQVTM, CDR2 ANQGSEA. CDR3 sequence reads: CSVDRGIETQYF. The CDR3 DNA is TGCAGCGTGGACAGGGGAATAGAGACCCAGTACTTC.

The rearrangement joins TRBV18 to TRBJ2-2; TRBD1 matches 8 bases. Germline lookup yields CDR1 KGHSH and CDR2 LQKENI. The V and J ends lost 4 bases and 0 bases, in that order; junction bases with no gene match: 4. CDR3 size: 16 residues. The CDR3 protein is CASSLPDRANTGELFF. The DNA for the CDR3 is TGTGCCAGCTCACTGCCGGACAGGGCGAACACCGGGGAGCTGTTTTTT.